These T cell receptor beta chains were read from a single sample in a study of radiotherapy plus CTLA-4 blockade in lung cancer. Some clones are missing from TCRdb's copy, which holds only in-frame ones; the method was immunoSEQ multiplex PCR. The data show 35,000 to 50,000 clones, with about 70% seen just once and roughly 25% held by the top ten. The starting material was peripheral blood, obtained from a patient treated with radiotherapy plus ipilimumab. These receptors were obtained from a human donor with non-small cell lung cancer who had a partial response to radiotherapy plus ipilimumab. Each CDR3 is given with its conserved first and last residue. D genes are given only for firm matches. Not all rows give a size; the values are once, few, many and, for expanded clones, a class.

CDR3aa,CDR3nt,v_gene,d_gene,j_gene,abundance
CASGALNTGELFF,TGTGCCAGCGGGGCCCTGAACACCGGGGAGCTGTTTTTT,TRBV6-5,NA,TRBJ2-2,few
CASSSPYSGGYNEQFF,TGTGCCAGCAGTTCCCCGTATAGCGGGGGATACAATGAGCAGTTCTTC,TRBV27,TRBD2,TRBJ2-1,NA
CASSLGQGTAFF,TGTGCCAGCAGCTTGGGACAGGGGACGGCTTTCTTT,TRBV5-5,TRBD1,TRBJ1-1,NA
CASSLAGGSPLHF,TGTGCCAGCAGCTTAGCGGGGGGATCACCCCTCCACTTT,TRBV7-2,NA,TRBJ1-6,few
CASSTLTYEQYF,TGTGCCAGCAGCACCCTAACCTACGAGCAGTACTTC,TRBV11-2,NA,TRBJ2-7,NA
CASSTRDVGETQYF,TGTGCCAGCAGCACCCGGGATGTAGGAGAGACCCAGTACTTC,TRBV9,NA,TRBJ2-5,once
CASSPGLAGRGETQYF,TGCGCCAGCAGCCCGGGCCTAGCGGGTAGAGGGGAGACCCAGTACTTC,TRBV5-1,TRBD2,TRBJ2-5,NA
CASSSIRGGPETQYF,TGTGCCAGCAGCTCGATACGGGGGGGCCCAGAGACCCAGTACTTC,TRBV7-2,TRBD2,TRBJ2-5,NA
CAWALTRHGELFF,TGTGCCTGGGCCTTGACTCGGCACGGGGAGCTGTTTTTT,TRBV30,NA,TRBJ2-2,NA
CASSPAGLASEQYF,TGTGCCAGCAGTCCCGCGGGACTGGCGTCCGAGCAGTACTTC,TRBV7-3,NA,TRBJ2-7,NA
CASYKTSGTGGGKLFF,TGTGCCAGCTATAAAACGTCCGGGACTGGTGGTGGAAAACTGTTTTTT,TRBV18,NA,TRBJ1-4,medium-sized
CSVRTGEGYGYTF,TGCAGCGTCCGGACAGGGGAGGGCTATGGCTACACCTTC,TRBV29-1,TRBD1,TRBJ1-2,NA
CASTNRGANEQFF,TGCGCCAGCACCAATCGGGGAGCCAATGAGCAGTTCTTC,TRBV5-1,NA,TRBJ2-1,many
CATSRDQAGVSDTQYF,TGTGCCACCAGCAGAGATCAAGCGGGAGTCTCAGATACGCAGTATTTT,TRBV15,TRBD2,TRBJ2-3,NA